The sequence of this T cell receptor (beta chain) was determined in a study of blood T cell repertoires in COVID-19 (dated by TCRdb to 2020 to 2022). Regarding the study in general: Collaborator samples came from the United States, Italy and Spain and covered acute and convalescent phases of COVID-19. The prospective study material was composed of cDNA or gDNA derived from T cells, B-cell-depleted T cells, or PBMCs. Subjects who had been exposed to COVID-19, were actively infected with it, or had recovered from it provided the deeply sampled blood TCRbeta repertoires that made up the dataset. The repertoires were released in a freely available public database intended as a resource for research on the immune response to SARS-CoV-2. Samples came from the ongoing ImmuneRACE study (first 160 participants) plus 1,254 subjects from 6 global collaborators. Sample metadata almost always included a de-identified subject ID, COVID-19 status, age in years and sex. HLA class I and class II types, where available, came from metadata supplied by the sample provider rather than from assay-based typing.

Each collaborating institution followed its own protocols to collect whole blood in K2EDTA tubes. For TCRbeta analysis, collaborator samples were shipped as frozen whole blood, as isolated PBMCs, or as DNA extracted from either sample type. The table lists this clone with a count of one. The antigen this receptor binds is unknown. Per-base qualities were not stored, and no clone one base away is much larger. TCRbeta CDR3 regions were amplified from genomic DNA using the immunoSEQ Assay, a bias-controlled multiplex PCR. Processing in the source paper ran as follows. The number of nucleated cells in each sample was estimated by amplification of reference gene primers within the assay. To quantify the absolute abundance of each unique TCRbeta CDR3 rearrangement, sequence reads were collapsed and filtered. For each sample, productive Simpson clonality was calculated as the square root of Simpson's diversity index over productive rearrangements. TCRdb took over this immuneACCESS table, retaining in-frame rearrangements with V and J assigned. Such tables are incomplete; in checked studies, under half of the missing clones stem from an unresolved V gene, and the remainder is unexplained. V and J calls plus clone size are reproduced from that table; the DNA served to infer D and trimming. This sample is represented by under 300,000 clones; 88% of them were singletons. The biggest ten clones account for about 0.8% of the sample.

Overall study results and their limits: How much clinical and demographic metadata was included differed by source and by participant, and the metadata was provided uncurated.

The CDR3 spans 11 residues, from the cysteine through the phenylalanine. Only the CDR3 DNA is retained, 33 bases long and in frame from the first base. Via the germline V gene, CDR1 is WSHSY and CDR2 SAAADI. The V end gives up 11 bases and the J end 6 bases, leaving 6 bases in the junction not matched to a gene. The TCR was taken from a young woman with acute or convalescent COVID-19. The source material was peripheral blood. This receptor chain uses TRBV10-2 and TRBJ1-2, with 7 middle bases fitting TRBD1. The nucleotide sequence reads TGCGCCGGAGGGACAGCTGATGGCTACACCTTC. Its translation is CAGGTADGYTF.